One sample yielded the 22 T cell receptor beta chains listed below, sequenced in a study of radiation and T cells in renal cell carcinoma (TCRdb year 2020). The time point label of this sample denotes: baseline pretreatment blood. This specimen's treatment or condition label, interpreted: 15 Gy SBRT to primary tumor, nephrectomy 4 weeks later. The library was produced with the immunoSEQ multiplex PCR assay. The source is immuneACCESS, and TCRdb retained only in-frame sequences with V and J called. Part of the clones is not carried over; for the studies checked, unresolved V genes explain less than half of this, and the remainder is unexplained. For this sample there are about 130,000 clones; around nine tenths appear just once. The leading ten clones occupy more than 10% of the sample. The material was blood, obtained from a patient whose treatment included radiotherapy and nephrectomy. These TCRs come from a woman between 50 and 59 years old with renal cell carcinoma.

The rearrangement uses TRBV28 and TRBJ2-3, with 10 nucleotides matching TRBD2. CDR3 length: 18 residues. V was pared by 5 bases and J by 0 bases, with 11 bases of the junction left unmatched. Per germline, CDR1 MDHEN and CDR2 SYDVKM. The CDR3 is CASSALAGPPGSTDTQYF. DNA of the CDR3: TGTGCCAGCAGTGCACTAGCGGGGCCTCCTGGTAGCACAGATACGCAGTATTTT.

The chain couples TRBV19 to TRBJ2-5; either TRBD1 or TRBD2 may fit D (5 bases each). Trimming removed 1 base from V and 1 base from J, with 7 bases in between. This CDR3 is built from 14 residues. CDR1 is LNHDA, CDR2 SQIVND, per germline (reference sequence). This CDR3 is CASSIAGTQETQYF. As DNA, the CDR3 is TGTGCCAGTAGTATAGCTGGGACCCAAGAGACCCAGTACTTC.

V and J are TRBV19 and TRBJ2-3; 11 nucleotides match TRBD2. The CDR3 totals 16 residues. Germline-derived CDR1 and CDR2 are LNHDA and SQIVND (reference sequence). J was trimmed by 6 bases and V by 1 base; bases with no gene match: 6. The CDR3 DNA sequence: TGTGCCAGTAGTATAGTGGCTAGCGGGGGGCAGGATACGCAGTATTTT. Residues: CASSIVASGGQDTQYF.

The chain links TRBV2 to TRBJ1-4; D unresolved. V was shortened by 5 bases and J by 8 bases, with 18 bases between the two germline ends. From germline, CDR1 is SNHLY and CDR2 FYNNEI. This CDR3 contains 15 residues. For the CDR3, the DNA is TGTGCCAGCAGTTCCCAAGGGAGGGTACGAGAAAAACTGTTTTTT. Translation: CASSSQGRVREKLFF.

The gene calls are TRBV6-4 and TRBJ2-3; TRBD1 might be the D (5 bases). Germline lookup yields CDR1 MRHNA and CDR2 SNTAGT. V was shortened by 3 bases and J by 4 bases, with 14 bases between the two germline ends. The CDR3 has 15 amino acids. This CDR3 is CASSEGQGSPDTQYF. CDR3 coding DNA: TGTGCCAGCAGTGAAGGCCAGGGATCCCCAGATACGCAGTATTTT.

The CDR3 reads CASSQDVGGGYTF. CDR3 DNA sequence: TGTGCCAGCAGCCAAGATGTAGGGGGCGGCTACACCTTC. The chain combines TRBV4-2 with TRBJ1-2, with TRBD1 matching over 7 bases. The V segment lost 0 bases and the J segment 8 bases; nucleotides outside the gene matches: 3. From germline, CDR1 is LGHNA and CDR2 YNFKEQ. The CDR3 runs 13 residues.

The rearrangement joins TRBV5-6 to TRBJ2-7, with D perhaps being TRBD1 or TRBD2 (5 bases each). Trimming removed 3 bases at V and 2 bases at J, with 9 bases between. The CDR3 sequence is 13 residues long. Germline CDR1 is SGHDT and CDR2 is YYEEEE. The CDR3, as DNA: TGTGCCAGCAGCTGGGGACGGACCTACGAGCAGTACTTC. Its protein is CASSWGRTYEQYF.

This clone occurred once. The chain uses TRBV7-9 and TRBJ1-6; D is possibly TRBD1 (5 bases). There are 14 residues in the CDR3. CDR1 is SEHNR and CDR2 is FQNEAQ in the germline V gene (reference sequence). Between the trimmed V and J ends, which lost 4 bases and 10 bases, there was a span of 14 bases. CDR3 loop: CASSSFEGWSPLHF. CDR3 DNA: TGTGCCAGCAGCTCATTTGAGGGGTGGTCACCCCTCCACTTT.

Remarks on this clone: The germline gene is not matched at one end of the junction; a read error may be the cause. DNA for the CDR3: TGTGCTAGCAGCTCCTCCCGGACGGAAAGATCTAGCACAGATACGCAGTATTTT. Amino acids: CASSSSRTERSSTDTQYF. This rearrangement joins TRBV7-7 to TRBJ2-3; D remains unclear. CDR1 is SSHAT and CDR2 is FNYEAQ in the germline V gene (reference sequence). This CDR3 is 18 amino acids long.

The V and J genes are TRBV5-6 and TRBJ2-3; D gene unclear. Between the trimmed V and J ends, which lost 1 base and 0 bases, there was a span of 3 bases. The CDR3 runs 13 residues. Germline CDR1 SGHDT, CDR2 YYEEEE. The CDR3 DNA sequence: TGTGCCAGCAGCTTGTTCAGCACAGATACGCAGTATTTT. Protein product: CASSLFSTDTQYF.

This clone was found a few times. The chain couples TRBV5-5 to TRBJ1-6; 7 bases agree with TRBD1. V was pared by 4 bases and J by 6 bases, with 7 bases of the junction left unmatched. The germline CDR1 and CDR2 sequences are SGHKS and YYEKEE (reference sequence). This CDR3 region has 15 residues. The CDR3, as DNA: TGTGCCAGCAGCCCGGATGGACAGGCTAATTCACCCCTCCACTTT. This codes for CASSPDGQANSPLHF.

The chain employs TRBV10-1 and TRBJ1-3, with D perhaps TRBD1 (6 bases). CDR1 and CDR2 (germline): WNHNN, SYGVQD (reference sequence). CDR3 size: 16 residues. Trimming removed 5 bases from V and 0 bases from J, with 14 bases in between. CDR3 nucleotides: TGCGCCAGCAGTAAGAGACGGGACATCTCTGGAAACACCATATATTTT. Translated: CASSKRRDISGNTIYF.

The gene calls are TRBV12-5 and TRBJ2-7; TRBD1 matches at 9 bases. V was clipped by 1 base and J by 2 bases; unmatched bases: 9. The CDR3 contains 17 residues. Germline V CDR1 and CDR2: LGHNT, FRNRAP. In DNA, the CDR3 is TGTGCTAGTGGTTTGGCATCCGGGACAGGGCTGGCCTACGAGCAGTACTTC. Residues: CASGLASGTGLAYEQYF.

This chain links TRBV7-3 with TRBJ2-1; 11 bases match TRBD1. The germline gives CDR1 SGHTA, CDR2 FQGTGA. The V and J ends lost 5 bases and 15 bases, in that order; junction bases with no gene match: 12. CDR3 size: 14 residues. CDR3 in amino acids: CASSRGNGQGAVFF. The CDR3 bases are TGTGCCAGCAGCCGCGGAAATGGACAGGGGGCTGTGTTCTTC.

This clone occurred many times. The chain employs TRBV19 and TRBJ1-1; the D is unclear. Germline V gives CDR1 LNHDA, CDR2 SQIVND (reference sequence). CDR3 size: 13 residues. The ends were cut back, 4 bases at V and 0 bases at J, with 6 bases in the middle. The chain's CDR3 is CASSRGMNTEAFF. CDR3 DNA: TGTGCCAGTAGTAGAGGCATGAACACTGAAGCTTTCTTT.

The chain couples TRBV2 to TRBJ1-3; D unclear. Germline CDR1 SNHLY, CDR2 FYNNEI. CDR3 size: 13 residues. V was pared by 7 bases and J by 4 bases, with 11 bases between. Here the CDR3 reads CASKEGGGNTIYF. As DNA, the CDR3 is TGTGCCAGCAAGGAAGGAGGAGGAAACACCATATATTTT.

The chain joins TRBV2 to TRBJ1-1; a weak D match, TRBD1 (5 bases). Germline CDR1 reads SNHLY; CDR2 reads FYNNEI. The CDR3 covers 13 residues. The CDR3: CAGRPRGGGEAFF. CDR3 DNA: TGTGCGGGGCGGCCAAGAGGTGGGGGTGAAGCTTTCTTT.

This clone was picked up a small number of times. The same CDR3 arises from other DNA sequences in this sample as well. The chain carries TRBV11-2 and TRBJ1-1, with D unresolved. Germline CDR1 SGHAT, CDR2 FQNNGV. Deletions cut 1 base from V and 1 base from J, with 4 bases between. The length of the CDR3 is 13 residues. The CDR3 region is CASSLVGNTEAFF. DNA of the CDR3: TGTGCCAGCAGCTTAGTAGGGAACACTGAAGCTTTCTTT.

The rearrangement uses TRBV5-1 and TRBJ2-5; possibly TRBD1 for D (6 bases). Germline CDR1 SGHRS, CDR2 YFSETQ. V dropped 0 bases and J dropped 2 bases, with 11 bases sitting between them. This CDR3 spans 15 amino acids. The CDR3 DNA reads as TGCGCCAGCAGCTTGGCCGTAGGGGGACAAGAGACCCAGTACTTC. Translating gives CASSLAVGGQETQYF.

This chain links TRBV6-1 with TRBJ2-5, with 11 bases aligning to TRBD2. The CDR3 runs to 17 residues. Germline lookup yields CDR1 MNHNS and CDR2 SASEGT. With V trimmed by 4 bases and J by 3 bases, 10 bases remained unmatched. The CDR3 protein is CASSALAGGSREETQYF. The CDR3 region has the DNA TGTGCCAGCAGTGCTCTAGCGGGGGGCTCGAGGGAAGAGACCCAGTACTTC.

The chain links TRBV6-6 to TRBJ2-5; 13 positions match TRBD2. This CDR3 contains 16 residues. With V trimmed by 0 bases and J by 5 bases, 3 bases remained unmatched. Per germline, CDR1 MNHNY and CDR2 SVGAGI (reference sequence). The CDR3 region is CASSYSGTSGVETQYF. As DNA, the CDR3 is TGTGCCAGCAGTTACTCAGGGACTAGCGGGGTCGAGACCCAGTACTTC.

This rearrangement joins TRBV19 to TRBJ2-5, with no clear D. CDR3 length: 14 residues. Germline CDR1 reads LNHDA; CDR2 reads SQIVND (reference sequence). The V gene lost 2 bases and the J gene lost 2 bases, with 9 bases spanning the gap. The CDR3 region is CASSIKPGQETQYF. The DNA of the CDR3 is TGTGCCAGTAGTATAAAGCCGGGTCAAGAGACCCAGTACTTC. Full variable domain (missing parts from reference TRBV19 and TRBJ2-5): DGGITQSPKYLFRKEGQNVTLSCEQNLNHDAMYWYRQDPGQGLRLIYYSQIVNDFQKGDIAEGYSVSREKKESFPLTVTSAQKNPTAFYLCASSIKPGQETQYFGPGTRLLVL.